This section outlines one T cell receptor beta chain sequence together with its context. This entry belongs to a study of cytomegalovirus exposure and HLA in healthy donors. V shed 6 bases and J 3 bases; nucleotides not matched to a gene: 10. The CDR3 totals 15 residues. In germline, CDR1 is MNHEY, CDR2 SMNVEV (reference sequence). TCRdb keeps only in-frame clones here, not all; method: immunoSEQ multiplex PCR. The table lists a few hundred thousand clones, 85% to 90% of them singletons. The J gene is TRBJ2-7, the V gene TRBV27, with 8 bases lining up with TRBD1. Source material: PBMCs. The source of this sequence is a woman between 18 and 30 years old in good health and CMV-seronegative. The chain's CDR3 is CASSRDRSFFYEQYF. As DNA, the CDR3 is TGTGCCAGCAGCCGGGACAGGAGCTTTTTCTACGAGCAGTACTTC.